A selection of T cell receptor beta chains follows, all from one sample in a study of blood T cell repertoires in COVID-19. TCRdb's table, derived via immunoSEQ multiplex PCR, lists solely in-frame clones and lacks some. Of over 130,000 clones detected, more than 80% appear once; the ten largest clones hold about 2%. Sample: peripheral blood. The receptors here all came from a man aged 65 to 79 with acute or convalescent COVID-19. CDR3s include the opening cysteine and the closing phenylalanine or tryptophan. Fields, in order: D gene, clone size, J gene, V gene, CDR3 DNA, CDR3 protein. A D gene is named only where the DNA matches it firmly. Rows give clone size only sometimes, using once, few, many, or a class for an expanded clone.

D gene: TRBD2
clone size: NA
J gene: TRBJ2-2
V gene: TRBV7-3
CDR3 DNA: TGTGCCAGCAGCTCCCTAGCGGGAGGAAACACCGGGGAGCTGTTTTTT
CDR3 protein: CASSSLAGGNTGELFF

D gene: TRBD1
clone size: NA
J gene: TRBJ1-2
V gene: TRBV19
CDR3 DNA: TGTGCCAGTAGTACAACAGGGGCCTCCGTCTCGGGCTACACCTTC
CDR3 protein: CASSTTGASVSGYTF

D gene: NA
clone size: NA
J gene: TRBJ1-2
V gene: TRBV28
CDR3 DNA: TGTGCCAGCAGTCCTCTCGACAGGAAGAGCTATGGCTACACCTTC
CDR3 protein: CASSPLDRKSYGYTF

D gene: NA
clone size: NA
J gene: TRBJ1-2
V gene: TRBV28
CDR3 DNA: TGTGCCAGCAGTTTAGTTCCAGCGCCTATCTATGGCTACACCTTC
CDR3 protein: CASSLVPAPIYGYTF

D gene: TRBD1
clone size: NA
J gene: TRBJ1-6
V gene: TRBV10-3
CDR3 DNA: TGTGCCATCAGTGAGAGAGACAGGGGAGGAACTTCACCCCTCCACTTT
CDR3 protein: CAISERDRGGTSPLHF

D gene: NA
clone size: NA
J gene: TRBJ1-4
V gene: TRBV28
CDR3 DNA: TGTGCCACCCGATTAGAGGAGGGATTGAAACTGTTTTTT
CDR3 protein: CATRLEEGLKLFF

D gene: TRBD1
clone size: NA
J gene: TRBJ2-7
V gene: TRBV5-1
CDR3 DNA: TGCGCCAGCAGCTCTGTGCCGGGACAGGGGGCGCCGTCCTACGAGCAGTACTTC
CDR3 protein: CASSSVPGQGAPSYEQYF

D gene: TRBD2
clone size: NA
J gene: TRBJ2-1
V gene: TRBV19
CDR3 DNA: TGTGCCAGTAAGCGGGGGGGCCCCCTGGGGAATGAGCAGTTCTTC
CDR3 protein: CASKRGGPLGNEQFF

D gene: TRBD1
clone size: once
J gene: TRBJ2-1
V gene: TRBV2
CDR3 DNA: TGTGCCAGCAGTTGGGGAGCCACAGGGGGACCGTTCTTC
CDR3 protein: CASSWGATGGPFF

D gene: NA
clone size: NA
J gene: TRBJ1-5
V gene: TRBV5-3
CDR3 DNA: TGTGCCAGAAGCCTCCTGCTGGCACAGGCCAATCAGCCCCAGCATTTT
CDR3 protein: CARSLLLAQANQPQHF

D gene: NA
clone size: NA
J gene: TRBJ1-6
V gene: TRBV21-1
CDR3 DNA: TGTGCCAGCAGCAAAATCGGGGTCAGCTCCTATAATTCACCCCTCCACTTT
CDR3 protein: CASSKIGVSSYNSPLHF

D gene: TRBD2
clone size: NA
J gene: TRBJ2-1
V gene: TRBV7-2
CDR3 DNA: TGTGCCAGCAGCTTAGCGCGGCCGACTAGCGGGAGGGCCCTCTACAATGAGCAGTTCTTC
CDR3 protein: CASSLARPTSGRALYNEQFF

D gene: NA
clone size: NA
J gene: TRBJ1-2
V gene: TRBV6-5
CDR3 DNA: TGTGCCAGCAGGGGAGTAAGGAGTCAGGACTATGGCTACACCTTC
CDR3 protein: CASRGVRSQDYGYTF

D gene: TRBD2
clone size: NA
J gene: TRBJ2-7
V gene: TRBV28
CDR3 DNA: TGTGCCAGCAGCCTGGGGGGGTTCAGCTCCTACGAGCAGTACTTC
CDR3 protein: CASSLGGFSSYEQYF

D gene: TRBD1
clone size: NA
J gene: TRBJ2-1
V gene: TRBV5-4
CDR3 DNA: TGTGCCAGCAGCCCTGCAGGGGGCGGCTACAATGAGCAGTTCTTC
CDR3 protein: CASSPAGGGYNEQFF

D gene: TRBD2
clone size: NA
J gene: TRBJ2-7
V gene: TRBV5-1
CDR3 DNA: TGCGCCAGCAGCCCAATCGGGCTAGCGGGAGTCGAGCAGTACTTC
CDR3 protein: CASSPIGLAGVEQYF

D gene: NA
clone size: NA
J gene: TRBJ1-3
V gene: TRBV12-3/TRBV12-4
CDR3 DNA: TGTGCCAGCAGTCCCGGCGGTGGAAACACCATATATTTT
CDR3 protein: CASSPGGGNTIYF

D gene: NA
clone size: NA
J gene: TRBJ1-2
V gene: TRBV6-2/TRBV6-3
CDR3 DNA: TGTGCCAGCAGTTATGAGAGGGAAAAGGGCTACACCTTC
CDR3 protein: CASSYEREKGYTF

D gene: NA
clone size: NA
J gene: TRBJ1-5
V gene: TRBV28
CDR3 DNA: TGTGCCAGCAGTCCCCCCCCTGGGGCCCCACGTCAGCCCCAGCATTTT
CDR3 protein: CASSPPPGAPRQPQHF

D gene: NA
clone size: NA
J gene: TRBJ2-2
V gene: TRBV6-1
CDR3 DNA: TGTGCCAGCAGTGGTCAACAGAACACCGGGGAGCTGTTTTTT
CDR3 protein: CASSGQQNTGELFF

D gene: NA
clone size: NA
J gene: TRBJ2-1
V gene: TRBV30
CDR3 DNA: TGTGCCTGCCACACAGGGTTCGACGACAATGAGCAGTTCTTC
CDR3 protein: CACHTGFDDNEQFF

D gene: NA
clone size: NA
J gene: TRBJ1-2
V gene: TRBV28
CDR3 DNA: TGTGCCAGCAGGCCAGACGGGGCTAACTATGGCTACACCTTC
CDR3 protein: CASRPDGANYGYTF

D gene: TRBD2
clone size: NA
J gene: TRBJ2-1
V gene: TRBV5-1
CDR3 DNA: TGCGCCAGCAGCTTAACGTCGGGGCTAGCGGGCGACTTTACCTACAATGAGCAGTTCTTC
CDR3 protein: CASSLTSGLAGDFTYNEQFF

D gene: TRBD1
clone size: NA
J gene: TRBJ1-3
V gene: TRBV28
CDR3 DNA: TGTGCCAGCAGACCGGGACAGGGGTGGGGAAACACCATATATTTT
CDR3 protein: CASRPGQGWGNTIYF

D gene: TRBD1
clone size: NA
J gene: TRBJ2-7
V gene: TRBV27
CDR3 DNA: TGTGCCAGCAGTCCCTCCGGGACAGGTCTCTACGAGCAGTACTTC
CDR3 protein: CASSPSGTGLYEQYF

D gene: NA
clone size: NA
J gene: TRBJ2-7
V gene: TRBV18
CDR3 DNA: TGTGCCAGCTCACCATTTGTAGGACAATACTACGAGCAGTACTTC
CDR3 protein: CASSPFVGQYYEQYF

D gene: NA
clone size: once
J gene: TRBJ2-1
V gene: TRBV9
CDR3 DNA: TGTGCCAGCAGTGATGGTAACCCTAGCTCCTACAATGAGCAGTTCTTC
CDR3 protein: CASSDGNPSSYNEQFF

D gene: NA
clone size: NA
J gene: TRBJ1-6
V gene: TRBV9
CDR3 DNA: TGTGCCAGCAGCGTATACCCTCGGTACGATTCACCCCTCCACTTT
CDR3 protein: CASSVYPRYDSPLHF

D gene: TRBD1
clone size: NA
J gene: TRBJ2-5
V gene: TRBV6-5
CDR3 DNA: TGTGCCAGCAGACGGACAGGATCGTACCAAGAGACCCAGTACTTC
CDR3 protein: CASRRTGSYQETQYF

D gene: TRBD2
clone size: NA
J gene: TRBJ2-3
V gene: TRBV2
CDR3 DNA: TGTGCCAGCAGGGACAAAGCGGGGAGCACAGATACGCAGTATTTT
CDR3 protein: CASRDKAGSTDTQYF

D gene: TRBD1
clone size: NA
J gene: TRBJ2-3
V gene: TRBV5-1
CDR3 DNA: TGCGCCAGCAGCTTGGGAACAGGGGGCCGTACGCAGTATTTT
CDR3 protein: CASSLGTGGRTQYF

D gene: TRBD2
clone size: few
J gene: TRBJ2-5
V gene: TRBV5-1
CDR3 DNA: TGCGCCAGCAGCCGGGGACTAGCGCGAGAGACCCAGTACTTC
CDR3 protein: CASSRGLARETQYF

D gene: TRBD1
clone size: NA
J gene: TRBJ2-1
V gene: TRBV7-2
CDR3 DNA: TGTGCCAGCACCGGACAGGGCTGGAACTACAATGAGCAGTTCTTC
CDR3 protein: CASTGQGWNYNEQFF

D gene: NA
clone size: NA
J gene: TRBJ2-7
V gene: TRBV19
CDR3 DNA: TGTGCCAGTAGACAGGGTGAAGCTTTTACCTACGAGCAGTACTTC
CDR3 protein: CASRQGEAFTYEQYF

D gene: TRBD1
clone size: NA
J gene: TRBJ1-6
V gene: TRBV9
CDR3 DNA: TGTGCCAGCAGCGTAAGGGACAGCTCCTATAATTCACCCCTCCACTTT
CDR3 protein: CASSVRDSSYNSPLHF

D gene: NA
clone size: NA
J gene: TRBJ2-7
V gene: TRBV3-1/TRBV3-2
CDR3 DNA: TGTGCCAGCAGTCCGGGACTCGCTTTTGGGGGTTACGAGCAGTACTTC
CDR3 protein: CASSPGLAFGGYEQYF

D gene: TRBD2
clone size: NA
J gene: TRBJ2-2
V gene: TRBV2
CDR3 DNA: TGTGCCAGCAGCGTAGCGGGGGATAGCACCGGGGAGCTGTTTTTT
CDR3 protein: CASSVAGDSTGELFF

D gene: NA
clone size: NA
J gene: TRBJ2-6
V gene: TRBV6-5
CDR3 DNA: TGTGCCAGCACCCAGGGATCTGGGGCCAACGTCCTGACTTTC
CDR3 protein: CASTQGSGANVLTF

D gene: NA
clone size: NA
J gene: TRBJ1-2
V gene: TRBV6-5
CDR3 DNA: TGTGCCAGCAGAGACACAGGGCTCTATGGCTACACCTTC
CDR3 protein: CASRDTGLYGYTF

D gene: TRBD1
clone size: once
J gene: TRBJ1-1
V gene: TRBV19
CDR3 DNA: TGTGCCAGTAGTATAGCAACGGACAGGGGACGAGCTTTCTTT
CDR3 protein: CASSIATDRGRAFF

D gene: TRBD1
clone size: few
J gene: TRBJ1-6
V gene: TRBV6-5
CDR3 DNA: TGTGCCAGCAGTTATGGACAGGAGGAATCACCCCTCCACTTT
CDR3 protein: CASSYGQEESPLHF

D gene: TRBD1
clone size: few
J gene: TRBJ1-1
V gene: TRBV15
CDR3 DNA: TGTGCCACCAGCAGGGGGACAGGGCGGACTGAAGCTTTCTTT
CDR3 protein: CATSRGTGRTEAFF

D gene: NA
clone size: NA
J gene: TRBJ1-2
V gene: TRBV12-3/TRBV12-4
CDR3 DNA: TGTGCCAGCAGCGGGCTGGGCGGGGGCTACACCTTC
CDR3 protein: CASSGLGGGYTF

D gene: TRBD1
clone size: NA
J gene: TRBJ1-5
V gene: TRBV28
CDR3 DNA: TGTGCCAGCAGTAAAATCCGGGACAGCGTCCGCGTCCCCCAGCATTTT
CDR3 protein: CASSKIRDSVRVPQHF

D gene: TRBD1
clone size: few
J gene: TRBJ2-7
V gene: TRBV6-5
CDR3 DNA: TGTGCCAGCAGTTTACGACAGGGGCGGCCCTACGAGCAGTACTTC
CDR3 protein: CASSLRQGRPYEQYF

D gene: NA
clone size: NA
J gene: TRBJ2-3
V gene: TRBV29-1
CDR3 DNA: TGCAGCGTTGGAACTAGCTTGGGCACAGATACGCAGTATTTT
CDR3 protein: CSVGTSLGTDTQYF

D gene: TRBD2
clone size: NA
J gene: TRBJ2-3
V gene: TRBV9
CDR3 DNA: TGTGCCAGCAGTCTAGCGGGGGGCAGCACAGATACGCAGTATTTT
CDR3 protein: CASSLAGGSTDTQYF

D gene: NA
clone size: NA
J gene: TRBJ2-7
V gene: TRBV29-1
CDR3 DNA: TGCAGCGCCACCTCGCAGGGTAAGGCCTCATACGAGCAGTACTTC
CDR3 protein: CSATSQGKASYEQYF

D gene: TRBD1
clone size: NA
J gene: TRBJ1-3
V gene: TRBV5-5
CDR3 DNA: TGTGCCAGCAGCCCAGGGACAGGAGTCTCTGGAAACACCATATATTTT
CDR3 protein: CASSPGTGVSGNTIYF

D gene: TRBD1
clone size: NA
J gene: TRBJ1-2
V gene: TRBV6-5
CDR3 DNA: TGTGCCAGCAGCCGAGCTAACAGGGGAGACTATGGCTACACCTTC
CDR3 protein: CASSRANRGDYGYTF

D gene: TRBD1
clone size: NA
J gene: TRBJ1-5
V gene: TRBV7-8
CDR3 DNA: TGTGCCAGCAGCTTAGAGGGACAGCGTTTCAATCAGCCCCAGCATTTT
CDR3 protein: CASSLEGQRFNQPQHF